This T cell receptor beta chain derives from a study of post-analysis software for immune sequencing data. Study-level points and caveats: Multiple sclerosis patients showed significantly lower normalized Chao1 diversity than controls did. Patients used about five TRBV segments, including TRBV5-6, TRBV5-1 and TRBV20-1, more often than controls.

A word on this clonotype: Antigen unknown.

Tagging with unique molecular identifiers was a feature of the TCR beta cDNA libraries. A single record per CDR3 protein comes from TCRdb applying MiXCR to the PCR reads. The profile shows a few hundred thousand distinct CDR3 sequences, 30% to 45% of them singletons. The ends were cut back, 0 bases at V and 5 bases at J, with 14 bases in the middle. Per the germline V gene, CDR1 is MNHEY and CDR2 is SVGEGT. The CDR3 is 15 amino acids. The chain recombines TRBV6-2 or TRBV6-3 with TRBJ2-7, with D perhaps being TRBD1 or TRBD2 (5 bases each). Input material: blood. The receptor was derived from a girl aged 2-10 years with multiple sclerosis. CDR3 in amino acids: CASSYSPSRGHEQYF. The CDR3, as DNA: TGTGCCAGCAGTTACTCGCCTTCAAGGGGACACGAGCAGTACTTC.